Below are 5 T cell receptor beta chains sequenced from a single sample in a study of CD8 T cells in ankylosing spondylitis. The study's findings and limits: Apparently characteristic of ankylosing spondylitis blood was a TCR beta motif (roughly 8 highly homologous variants).

What these receptors recognize is not known. TCRdb independently ran MiXCR on the 5' RACE reads; one entry per CDR3 protein. Of 100,000 or so distinct CDR3 sequences detected, roughly 9% appear once; the ten largest clones hold over 25%. Sequenced: blood, either unsorted or a sorted T cell fraction (not recorded which). Receptors originate from a male donor with ankylosing spondylitis.

This clonotype was detected ten times or more. This chain links TRBV7-9 with TRBJ2-3; TRBD2 is a possible D gene (6 bases). This CDR3 is 16 amino acids long. Trimming pared 5 bases from V and 0 bases from J, leaving 15 bases between. CDR1 SEHNR and CDR2 FQNEAQ come from the germline V gene (reference sequence). The CDR3 protein is CASSDLARPSTDTQYF. For the CDR3, the DNA is TGTGCCAGCAGCGACCTAGCGCGCCCTAGCACAGATACGCAGTATTTT.

This clonotype was observed many times. The V call is TRBV20-1, the J call TRBJ2-2; D not certain. Trimming pared 3 bases from V and 6 bases from J, leaving 11 bases between. This CDR3 region has 13 residues. The germline V gene encodes CDR1 DFQATT and CDR2 SNEGSKA (reference sequence). The CDR3 sequence is CSASELVPGELFF. CDR3 DNA: TGCAGTGCTAGTGAATTGGTCCCCGGGGAGCTGTTTTTT.

Worth noting for this clonotype: Sequence at one end of the junction differs from germline and may be a read error. CDR3 sequence reads: CASTIRREGLSGELFF. The CDR3, as DNA: TGTGCCAGTACTATAAGGCGGGAGGGCCTTAGCGGGGAGCTGTTTTTT. The chain recombines TRBV19 with TRBJ2-2; 9 bases line up with TRBD2. The CDR3 sequence is 16 residues long. Germline CDR1 reads LNHDA; CDR2 reads SQIVND (reference sequence).

The CDR3 DNA follows: TGTGCCAGCAGCCAAGATCATGGGCAGGGGAATTCACCCCTCCACTTT. Translating it yields CASSQDHGQGNSPLHF. This chain connects TRBV3-1 to TRBJ1-6, with a possible D match to TRBD1 (6 bases). The germline V and J ends were trimmed by 0 bases and 7 bases, with 13 bases remaining between them. Germline CDR1 LGHDT, CDR2 YNNKEL (reference sequence). The CDR3 runs 16 residues.

Ten or more counts support this clonotype. This chain joins TRBV12-3 or TRBV12-4 and TRBJ2-5, with D possibly being TRBD2 (6 bases). This CDR3 region has 16 residues. The V end was cut by 5 bases, the J end by 2 bases, with 18 bases between. The CDR3 nucleotides are TGTGCCAGCAGTCCACTCCGGCTAGCGCGGCAAGAGACCCAGTACTTC. Encoded protein: CASSPLRLARQETQYF.